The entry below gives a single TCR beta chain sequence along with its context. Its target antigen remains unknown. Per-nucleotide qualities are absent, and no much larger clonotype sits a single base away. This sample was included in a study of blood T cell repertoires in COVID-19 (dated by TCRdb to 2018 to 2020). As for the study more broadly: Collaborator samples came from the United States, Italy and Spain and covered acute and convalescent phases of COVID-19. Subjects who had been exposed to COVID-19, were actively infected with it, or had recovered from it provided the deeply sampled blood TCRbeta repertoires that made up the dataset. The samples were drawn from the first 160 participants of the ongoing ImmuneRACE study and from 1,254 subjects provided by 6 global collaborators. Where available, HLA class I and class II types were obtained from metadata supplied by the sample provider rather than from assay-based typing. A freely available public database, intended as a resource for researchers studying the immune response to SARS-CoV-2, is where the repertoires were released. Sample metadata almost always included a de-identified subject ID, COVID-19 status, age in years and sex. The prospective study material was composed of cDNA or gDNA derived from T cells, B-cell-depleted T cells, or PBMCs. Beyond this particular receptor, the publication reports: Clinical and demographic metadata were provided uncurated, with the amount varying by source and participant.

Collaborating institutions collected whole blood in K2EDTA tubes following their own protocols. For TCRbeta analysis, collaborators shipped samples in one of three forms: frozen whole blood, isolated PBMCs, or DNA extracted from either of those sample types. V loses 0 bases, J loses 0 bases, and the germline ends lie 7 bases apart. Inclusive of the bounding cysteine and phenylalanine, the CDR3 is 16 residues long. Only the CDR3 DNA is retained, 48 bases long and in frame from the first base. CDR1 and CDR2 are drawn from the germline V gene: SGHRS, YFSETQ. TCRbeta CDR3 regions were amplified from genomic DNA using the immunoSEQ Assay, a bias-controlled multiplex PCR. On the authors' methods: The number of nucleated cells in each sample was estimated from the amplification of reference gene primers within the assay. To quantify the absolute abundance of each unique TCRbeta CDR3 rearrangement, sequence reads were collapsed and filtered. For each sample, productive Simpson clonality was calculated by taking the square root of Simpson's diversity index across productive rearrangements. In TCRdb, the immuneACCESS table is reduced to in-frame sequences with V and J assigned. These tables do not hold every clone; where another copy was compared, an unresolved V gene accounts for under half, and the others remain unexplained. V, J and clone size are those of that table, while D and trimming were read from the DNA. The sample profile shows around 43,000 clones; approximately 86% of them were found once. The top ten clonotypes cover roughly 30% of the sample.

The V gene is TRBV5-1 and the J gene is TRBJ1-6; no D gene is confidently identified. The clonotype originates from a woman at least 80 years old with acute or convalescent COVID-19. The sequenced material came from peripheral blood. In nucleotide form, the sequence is TGCGCCAGCAGCTTGGACACGGGCTCCTATAATTCACCCCTCCACTTT. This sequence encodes CASSLDTGSYNSPLHF.